The text below deals with one TCR beta chain. Its antigen is unknown. Base-call qualities are not available, and no considerably larger clone is one nucleotide away. Looking up the germline V gene yields CDR1 MNHGY and CDR2 SAAAGT. Counted from cysteine to phenylalanine, this CDR3 has 15 amino acids. CDR3 DNA is the only sequence kept; it has 45 bases, read in frame from the first base. The junction carries 17 bases between V and J, which are trimmed by 8 bases and 1 base respectively. TCR CDR3 regions were amplified from genomic DNA by multiplex PCR using the deep immunoSEQ assay. For each cell subset, the extracted genomic DNA was distributed evenly across all wells of several immunoSEQ 96-well plates, and each plate served as one replicate. For sorted subsets, each replicate PCR was loaded with roughly 0.2 ug genomic DNA, equivalent to 25,000 to 35,000 T cell genomes. Purified libraries were quantified with a Qubit 3.0 fluorometer, sized on a Bioanalyzer 2100, and re-quantified with the KAPA Library Quantification kit. Each immunoSEQ 96-well plate was sequenced on its own single-read 150-cycle Illumina NextSeq 550 flow cell. The authors processed their data as follows. Because only junctional sequences without quality scores were contained in the immunoSEQ output, filtering matching that applied to full-length reads could not be performed. Sequences were annotated with PyIR, a Python wrapper for IgBLAST v1.9, using IMGT germline references to assign V/J genes and CDR3. Any read was removed if the V/J assignment was weak (E-value above 1e-6), the CDR3 was missing, or the read contained stop codons, out-of-frame junctions, or ambiguous translated residues. V3J clonotypes were defined by identical inferred V gene, J gene, and CDR3 amino acid sequence. Percentage overlap between repertoires was computed as shared unique clonotypes divided by the size of the smaller repertoire. Richness of each repertoire was evaluated using RTK rarefaction, the Chao1 estimator, and Recon v2.1 estimates of unobserved clonotypes. Generation probabilities were computed with OLGA for all TCRbeta clonotypes obtained by the gDNA method from four donors. TCRdb stores this immuneACCESS table with in-frame sequences only. Part of the clones is absent; in the studies checked, under half of the shortfall reflects unresolved V genes, and no reason is known for the rest. V and J calls and clone size come straight from that table; D and trimming were deduced from the DNA. Within this sample are about 2.2 million clones, with 93% of them counted one time only. The top ten clones comprise under 2% of the sample.

The data are from a study of shared clonotypes between healthy human individuals (TCRdb year 2020). Regarding the complete study: The cohort comprised two women and a few men aged 18 to 49 years. Per donor, three plates each were used for CD4 naive and CD4 memory, two for CD8 naive, and one for CD8 memory. To estimate repertoire size and how much clonotype sharing occurs between individuals, the study deeply sequenced the blood TCR repertoires of about five healthy adults. To increase sequencing depth and limit assay-specific biases, TCR repertoire library preparation and sequencing were carried out by different laboratories using diverse techniques. Between about 0.9 and 8.9 billion PBMCs per donor were obtained by leukapheresis.

Broader findings and caveats from the paper: Sharing across a few donors was observed for around 4.8% of naive CD4, 3% to 4% of naive CD8, 2% to 2.5% of memory CD4, and roughly 0.4% of memory CD8 clonotypes. Clonotypes shared by all four sorted-subset donors showed higher generation probabilities than non-shared clonotypes. Naive subsets generally had larger estimated clonotype richness than memory subsets. Based on pairwise subsampling, the degree of clonotype sharing among donors was expected to be affected by sequencing depth. Incomplete sequencing was indicated by rarefaction of sorted-subset datasets, despite the large sequencing depth. Sampling was restricted to blood, and TCR repertoires in tissues likely differ from the TCR repertoires found in blood. Because the study included only a small number of donors, the genetic and exposure-history diversity represented was limited.

CD8 naive samples consisted of CD45RO-negative cells that were positively selected for CCR7, yielding a CD45RA+CCR7+ population without TemRA cells. The donors were healthy, HIV-negative adults with no recently reported acute infections or vaccinations. All donors were Caucasian adults living in Nashville, Tennessee, USA. After blood collection by leukapheresis, PBMCs were isolated using Ficoll-Histopaque density gradient centrifugation and then cryopreserved in the vapor phase of liquid nitrogen. Purity and quantity of every magnetically sorted T cell population were checked by analytical flow cytometry. From each sorted fraction, genomic DNA was isolated and quantified by UV absorbance on a Nanodrop 2000c.

The origin of this receptor is a man aged 18 to 29 in good health. Some clones in this sample may be carry-over from other donors' samples. Recombination joined TRBV6-8 with TRBJ1-1; TRBD1 might be the D gene, on 5 matching bases. The sequencing sample was made of naive CD8+ T cells from PBMCs. The sample's cell subset or site, from its label and the paper: CD45RA+CCR7+. The DNA reads as follows: TGTGCCAGCGGACCTTACCAGGGACCGAACACTGAAGCTTTCTTT. The resulting protein is CASGPYQGPNTEAFF.